Listed here are 9 T cell receptor beta chains from one sample, sequenced in a study of T cell repertoires in cytomegalovirus infection. One entry per CDR3 protein results from TCRdb running MiXCR on the reads. The sample consists of 700,000 to 900,000 distinct CDR3 sequences, about 28% of them appearing once. These receptors have no identified antigens. Material: cultured CD8+ T cells from PBMCs, obtained from culture after CMV antigen stimulation. These receptors all stem from a human donor in good health (CMV status not recorded). Some clones in this sample may be carry-over from other donors' samples.

This rearrangement joins TRBV5-1 to TRBJ2-1; 9 bases agree with TRBD2. The germline V gene has CDR1 SGHRS and CDR2 YFSETQ. V lost 1 base and J lost 2; bases outside the gene matches: 7. CDR3 length: 17 residues. The CDR3 loop is CASSLRGSGGTYNEQFF. In nucleotides, the CDR3 is TGCGCCAGCAGCTTGAGGGGTAGCGGGGGTACCTACAATGAGCAGTTCTTC.

The sample holds one count of this clonotype. J is TRBJ2-3 and V is TRBV6-8, with TRBD2 identical over 8 bases. The ends lost 2 bases at V and 2 bases at J; junction bases unmatched: 3. The CDR3 is made up of 15 amino acids. Germline V lookup: CDR1 MNHGY, CDR2 SAAAGT. The CDR3 is CASSYNGGDTDTQYF. The CDR3 DNA follows: TGTGCCAGCAGTTACAACGGGGGGGACACAGATACGCAGTATTTT.

This clonotype was found a few times. The chain joins TRBV2 to TRBJ1-2; D gene ambiguous. This CDR3 is built from 14 residues. The V end lost 4 bases, the J end lost 3 bases, and 12 bases lay between the germline ends. Looked up from germline, CDR1 is SNHLY and CDR2 is FYNNEI. DNA for the CDR3: TGTGCCAGCAGTGGTACAGATCTATACTATGGCTACACCTTC. Translation: CASSGTDLYYGYTF.

This clonotype was seen a single time. The chain is built from TRBV5-5 and TRBJ1-2; tentative D call: TRBD1 (5 bases). Germline V gives CDR1 SGHKS, CDR2 YYEKEE (reference sequence). V was trimmed by 7 bases and J by 0 bases, leaving 19 bases between them. The CDR3 sequence is 16 residues long. CDR3 protein: CASLGAGLHTNYGYTF. DNA of the CDR3: TGTGCCAGCTTAGGAGCAGGGCTTCATACTAACTATGGCTACACCTTC.

The chain couples TRBV27 to TRBJ1-1; weak D call: TRBD1 (6 bases). The germline V gene encodes CDR1 MNHEY and CDR2 SMNVEV (reference sequence). The CDR3 runs to 19 residues. Trimming removed 7 bases at V and 0 bases at J, with 27 bases between. DNA for the CDR3: TGTGCCAGCACTCCGATGGAACAGGGAGCTGCTGGACTGAACACTGAAGCTTTCTTT. It is translated as CASTPMEQGAAGLNTEAFF.

This clonotype was seen repeatedly, ten times or more. V usage is TRBV28 and J usage is TRBJ2-1; D possibly matches TRBD1 or TRBD2 (5 bases each). V lost 8 bases and J 10 bases, leaving 15 bases between the germline ends. The germline V gene encodes CDR1 MDHEN and CDR2 SYDVKM. The CDR3 totals 12 residues. The CDR3 loop is CASLGLGVEQFF. The CDR3 coding sequence is TGTGCCAGCCTCGGACTGGGGGTAGAGCAGTTCTTC.

V is TRBV20-1 and J is TRBJ1-6; a weak D match, TRBD1 (5 bases). This CDR3 has 15 amino acids. V lost 1 base to trimming and J lost 8 bases, with 15 bases between them. Germline V lookup: CDR1 DFQATT, CDR2 SNEGSKA (reference sequence). The DNA for the CDR3 is TGCAGTGCTAGAGTCCACCAGGGAGCGGATTCACCCCTCCACTTT. This encodes CSARVHQGADSPLHF.

This clonotype has only a few counts. The rearrangement uses TRBV6-1 and TRBJ1-2, with 7 bases that match TRBD1. Germline CDR1 and CDR2: MNHNS and SASEGT. CDR3 length: 14 amino acids. V gave up 5 bases and J gave up 4 bases; unmatched junction bases: 7. In nucleotides, the CDR3 is TGTGCCAGCAGTCAACAGGGGTTGGCCTATGGCTACACCTTC. This translates into CASSQQGLAYGYTF.

This clonotype was counted at least ten times. V is TRBV7-2 and J is TRBJ2-7, with D perhaps matching TRBD1 or TRBD2 (5 bases each). The CDR3 length is 17 residues. Trimming took 4 bases from V and 6 from J, leaving 25 bases between them. Germline V lookup: CDR1 SGHTA, CDR2 FQGNSA. CDR3 amino acids: CASSSRDLYLPGSEQYF. The CDR3 DNA follows: TGTGCCAGCAGCTCCCGGGACCTCTATCTCCCCGGGTCCGAGCAGTACTTC.